These 2 T cell receptor beta chains were all obtained from the same sample, sequenced in a study of T cell responses to AZD1222 COVID-19 vaccine. Data came from immunoSEQ multiplex PCR; TCRdb stores just in-frame clones and leaves some out. The sample yields 150,000 to 200,000 clones, roughly 93% seen once. The sample here was peripheral blood, taken on day 0 of AZD1222 vaccination. These receptors originate from an adult in good health.

This clone was observed a few times. The gene calls are TRBV2 and TRBJ1-1; D not certain. The CDR3 loop spans 14 amino acids. Trimming took off 4 bases at V and 1 base at J, with 10 bases between the two ends. CDR1 and CDR2 from the germline V gene are SNHLY and FYNNEI. CDR3 protein: CASSAREGNTEAFF. As DNA, the CDR3 is TGTGCCAGCAGTGCGCGGGAGGGGAACACTGAAGCTTTCTTT.

This sequence joins TRBV3-1 (or the pseudogene TRBV3-2) and TRBJ1-2, with TRBD1 matching 7 bases. In germline, CDR1 is LGHDT, CDR2 YNNKEL (reference sequence). This CDR3 region has 15 residues. V was clipped by 0 bases and J by 7 bases; unmatched bases: 8. CDR3 in amino acids: CASSQDRVRGGGYTF. The CDR3 DNA sequence: TGTGCCAGCAGCCAAGATCGGGTCAGGGGGGGTGGCTACACCTTC.